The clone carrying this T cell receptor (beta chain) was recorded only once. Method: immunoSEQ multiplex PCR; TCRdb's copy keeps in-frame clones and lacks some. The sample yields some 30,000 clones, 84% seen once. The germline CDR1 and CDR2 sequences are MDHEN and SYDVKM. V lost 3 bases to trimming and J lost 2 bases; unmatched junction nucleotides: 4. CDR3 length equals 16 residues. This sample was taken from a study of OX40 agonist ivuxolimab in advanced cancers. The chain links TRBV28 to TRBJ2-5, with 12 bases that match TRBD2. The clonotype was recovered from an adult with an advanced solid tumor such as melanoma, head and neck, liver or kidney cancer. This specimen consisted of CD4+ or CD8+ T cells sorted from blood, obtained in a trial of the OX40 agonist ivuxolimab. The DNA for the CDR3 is TGTGCCAGCAGTTTCCTGACTAGCGGGGGTCAAGAGACCCAGTACTTC. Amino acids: CASSFLTSGGQETQYF. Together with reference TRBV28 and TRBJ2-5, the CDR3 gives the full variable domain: DVKVTQSSRYLVKRTGEKVFLECVQDMDHENMFWYRQDPGLGLRLIYFSYDVKMKEKGDIPEGYSVSREKKERFSLILESASTNQTSMYLCASSFLTSGGQETQYFGPGTRLLVL.